These 3 T cell receptor beta chains were all obtained from the same sample, sequenced in a study of blood T cell repertoires in COVID-19. This table comes from immunoSEQ multiplex PCR, and its TCRdb copy is limited to in-frame clones, with some not included. The sample yields 100,000 or so clones, 87% seen once. The sample taken for sequencing was peripheral blood. The receptors stem from a human donor in a cohort sampled during active COVID-19.

The J gene is TRBJ1-2, the V gene TRBV29-1; 12 positions match TRBD1. Trimming at V came to 1 base and at J to 3 bases, leaving 15 bases not matched to a gene. This CDR3 region has 19 residues. CDR1 is SQVTM and CDR2 is ANQGSEA in the germline V gene. CDR3 DNA: TGCAGCGTTGAAGGTAAACCTTCGAGGGACAGGGGGCCCCACTATGGCTACACCTTC. Protein sequence: CSVEGKPSRDRGPHYGYTF. The full variable domain, completed using reference TRBV29-1 and TRBJ1-2, is SAVISQKPSRDICQRGTSLTIQCQVDSQVTMMFWYRQQPGQSLTLIATANQGSEATYESGFVIDKFPISRPNLTFSTLTVSNMSPEDSSIYLCSVEGKPSRDRGPHYGYTFGSGTRLTVV.

This clone was counted a single time. The rearrangement links TRBV12-3 or TRBV12-4 to TRBJ1-2, with 8 bases lining up with TRBD1. The CDR3 has 13 amino acids. V trimming: 7 bases; J trimming: 4 bases; junction bases outside the gene matches: 5. This CDR3 reads CASIKTGGYGYTF. The CDR3, as DNA: TGTGCCAGCATCAAAACAGGGGGCTATGGCTACACCTTC.

The table lists this clone with a count of one. V is TRBV5-5 and J is TRBJ1-2, with D unresolved. The CDR3 contains 13 residues. CDR1 is SGHKS and CDR2 is YYEKEE in the germline V gene (reference sequence). V was clipped by 1 base and J by 8 bases, with 12 bases between them. Here the CDR3 DNA reads TGTGCCAGCAGCTTGAGGCAGGAACGGGGCTACACCTTC. Translated: CASSLRQERGYTF.